This T cell receptor (beta chain) was recorded in a study of breast tumors, draining lymph nodes, adjacent tissues. TCRdb independently ran MiXCR on the multiplex PCR reads; one entry per CDR3 protein. Of about 25,000 distinct CDR3 sequences in the sample, approximately 23% were seen once. This clonotype was observed many times. The CDR3 extends over 15 amino acids. The germline V gene encodes CDR1 SGHKS and CDR2 YYEKEE (reference sequence). With V trimmed by 4 bases and J by 7 bases, 6 bases remained unmatched. This TCR was recovered from a female donor with breast cancer. Some clones in this sample may be carry-over from other donors' samples. The specimen sequenced was breast tumor tissue. V gene TRBV5-5 combines with J gene TRBJ2-2; 11 nucleotides match TRBD1. The CDR3 sequence is CASSRTGGYSGELFF. The CDR3 DNA follows: TGTGCCAGCAGCCGGACAGGGGGCTATAGCGGGGAGCTGTTTTTT.